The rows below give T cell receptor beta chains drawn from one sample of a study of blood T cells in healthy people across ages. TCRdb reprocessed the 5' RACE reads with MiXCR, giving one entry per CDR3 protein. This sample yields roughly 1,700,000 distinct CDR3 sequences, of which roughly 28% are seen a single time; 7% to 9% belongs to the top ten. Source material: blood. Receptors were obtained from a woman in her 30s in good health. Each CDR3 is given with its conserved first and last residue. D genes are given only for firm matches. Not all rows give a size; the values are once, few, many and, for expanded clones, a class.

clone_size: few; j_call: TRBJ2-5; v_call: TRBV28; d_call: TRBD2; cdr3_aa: CASRGGSRRGDQYF; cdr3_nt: TGTGCCAGCAGGGGCGGGAGTCGGCGTGGGGACCAGTACTTC
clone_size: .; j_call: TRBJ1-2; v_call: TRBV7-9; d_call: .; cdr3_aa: CASGLDWDGYTF; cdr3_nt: TGTGCCAGCGGTTTAGACTGGGATGGCTACACCTTC
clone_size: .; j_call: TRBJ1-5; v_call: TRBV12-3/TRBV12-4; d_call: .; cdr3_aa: CASSSLGNNQPQHF; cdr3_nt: TGTGCCAGCAGTTCTTTAGGAAACAATCAGCCCCAGCATTTT
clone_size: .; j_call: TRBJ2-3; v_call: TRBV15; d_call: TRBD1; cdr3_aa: CATSLGTGGLDTQYF; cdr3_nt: TGTGCCACCAGCCTCGGGACAGGGGGCCTTGATACGCAGTATTTT
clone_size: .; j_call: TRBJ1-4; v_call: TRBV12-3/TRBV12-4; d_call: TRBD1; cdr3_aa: CASSSAGTGGQKLFF; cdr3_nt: TGTGCCAGCAGTTCCGCCGGGACAGGGGGCCAAAAACTGTTTTTT
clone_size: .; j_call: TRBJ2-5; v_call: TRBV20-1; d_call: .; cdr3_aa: CSARHRDQETQYF; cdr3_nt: TGCAGTGCTAGACACAGGGACCAAGAGACCCAGTACTTC
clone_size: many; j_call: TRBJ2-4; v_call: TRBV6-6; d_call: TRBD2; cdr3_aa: CASSLQTAGGPIQYF; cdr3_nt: TGTGCCAGCAGTCTGCAAACGGCGGGGGGACCCATTCAGTACTTC
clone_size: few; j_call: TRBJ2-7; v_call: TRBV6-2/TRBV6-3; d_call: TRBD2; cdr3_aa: CASSALGGRGEQYF; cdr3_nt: TGTGCCAGCAGTGCGCTCGGAGGGAGGGGCGAGCAGTACTTC
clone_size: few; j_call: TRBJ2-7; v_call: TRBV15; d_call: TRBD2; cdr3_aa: CATSREASGRGYEQYF; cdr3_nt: TGTGCCACCAGCAGAGAAGCTAGCGGGAGAGGCTACGAGCAGTACTTC
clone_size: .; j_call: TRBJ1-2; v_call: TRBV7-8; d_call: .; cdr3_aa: CASSSRDGGYGYTF; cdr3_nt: TGTGCCAGCAGCTCCCGGGACGGGGGATATGGCTACACCTTC
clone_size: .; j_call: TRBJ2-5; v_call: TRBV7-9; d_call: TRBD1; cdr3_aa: CASNTGGQETQYF; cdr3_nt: TGTGCCAGCAATACAGGGGGCCAGGAGACCCAGTACTTC
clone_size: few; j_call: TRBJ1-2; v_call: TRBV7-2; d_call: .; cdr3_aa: CASSSAGRESGYTF; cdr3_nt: TGTGCCAGCAGCTCCGCGGGCAGGGAAAGTGGCTACACCTTC
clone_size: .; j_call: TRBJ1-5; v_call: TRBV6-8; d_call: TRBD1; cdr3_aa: CASTGGFGNQPQHF; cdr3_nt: TGTGCCAGCACAGGGGGCTTTGGCAATCAGCCCCAGCATTTT
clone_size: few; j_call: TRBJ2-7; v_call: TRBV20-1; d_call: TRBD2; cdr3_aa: CSAVGLASSYNEQYF; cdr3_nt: TGCAGTGCAGTCGGACTAGCAAGCTCCTACAATGAGCAGTACTTC
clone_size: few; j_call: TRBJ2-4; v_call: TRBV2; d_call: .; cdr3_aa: CASKRGTARRGKNIQYF; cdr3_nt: TGTGCCAGCAAGAGGGGGACGGCTAGACGAGGCAAAAACATTCAGTACTTC
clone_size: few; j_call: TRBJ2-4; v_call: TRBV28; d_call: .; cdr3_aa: CASSEKVGIQYF; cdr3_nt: TGTGCCAGCAGCGAGAAAGTAGGGATTCAGTACTTC
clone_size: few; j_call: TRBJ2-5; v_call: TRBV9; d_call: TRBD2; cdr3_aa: CASSVEPSGGGVETQYF; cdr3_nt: TGTGCCAGCAGCGTAGAGCCCAGCGGGGGGGGAGTAGAGACCCAGTACTTC
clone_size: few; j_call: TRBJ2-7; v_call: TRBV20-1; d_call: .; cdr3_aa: CSARIDRNPYEQYF; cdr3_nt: TGCAGTGCTAGGATAGACAGGAACCCCTACGAGCAGTACTTC
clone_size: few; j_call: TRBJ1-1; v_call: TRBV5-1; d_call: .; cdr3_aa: CASSPRRGTEAFF; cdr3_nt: TGCGCCAGCAGCCCCCGTCGAGGAACTGAAGCTTTCTTT
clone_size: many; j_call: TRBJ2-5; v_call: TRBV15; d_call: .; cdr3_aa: CATSRGEETQYF; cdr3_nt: TGTGCCACCAGCAGAGGTGAAGAGACCCAGTACTTC
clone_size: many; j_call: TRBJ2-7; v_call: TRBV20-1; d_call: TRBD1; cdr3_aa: CSASLLRGQVYEQYF; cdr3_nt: TGCAGTGCTAGTTTGCTCCGGGGACAGGTCTACGAGCAGTACTTC
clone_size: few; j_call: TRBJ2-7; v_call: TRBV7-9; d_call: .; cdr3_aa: CASSLTGKTYEQYF; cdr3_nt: TGTGCCAGCAGCTTAACAGGGAAGACCTACGAGCAGTACTTC
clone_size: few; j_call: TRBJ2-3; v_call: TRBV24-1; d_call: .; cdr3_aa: CATSDSVADTQYF; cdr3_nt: TGTGCCACCAGTGATTCGGTCGCAGATACGCAGTATTTT
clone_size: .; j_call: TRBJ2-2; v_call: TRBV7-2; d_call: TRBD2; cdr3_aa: CASSRLAGRGELFF; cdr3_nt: TGTGCCAGCAGCCGACTAGCGGGCCGTGGGGAGCTGTTTTTT
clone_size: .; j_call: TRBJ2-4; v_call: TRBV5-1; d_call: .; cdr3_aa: CASSLRGESKNIQYF; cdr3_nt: TGCGCCAGCAGCTTGAGGGGAGAGAGCAAAAACATTCAGTACTTC
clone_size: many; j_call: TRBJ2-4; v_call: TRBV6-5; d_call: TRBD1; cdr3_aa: CASHRDRNIQYF; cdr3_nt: TGTGCCAGCCACCGGGACAGAAACATTCAGTACTTC
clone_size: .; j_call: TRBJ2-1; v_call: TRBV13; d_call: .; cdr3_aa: CASSPRSPGHGEQFF; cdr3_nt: TGTGCCAGCAGCCCTAGGTCACCCGGACATGGCGAGCAGTTCTTC
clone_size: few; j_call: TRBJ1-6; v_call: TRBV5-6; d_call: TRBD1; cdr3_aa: CASSLRGQGSPLHF; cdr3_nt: TGTGCCAGCAGTCTAAGGGGGCAAGGATCACCCCTCCACTTT
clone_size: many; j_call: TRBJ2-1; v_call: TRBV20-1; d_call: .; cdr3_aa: CSAREGYAYNEQFF; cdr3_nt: TGCAGTGCTAGAGAGGGTTACGCTTACAATGAGCAGTTCTTC
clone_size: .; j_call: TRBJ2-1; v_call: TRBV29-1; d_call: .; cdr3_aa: CSVERQGANEQFF; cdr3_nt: TGCAGCGTTGAAAGGCAGGGTGCCAATGAGCAGTTCTTC
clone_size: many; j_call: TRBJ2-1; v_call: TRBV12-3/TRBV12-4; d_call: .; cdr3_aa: CASSLGTVNEQFF; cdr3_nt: TGTGCCAGCAGTCTCGGGACGGTCAATGAGCAGTTCTTC
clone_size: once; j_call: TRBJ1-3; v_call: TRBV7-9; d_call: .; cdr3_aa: CASSVREGNTIYF; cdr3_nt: TGTGCCAGCAGCGTGAGAGAAGGAAACACCATATATTTT
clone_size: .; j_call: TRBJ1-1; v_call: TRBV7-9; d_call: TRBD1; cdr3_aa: CASTWDRNTEAFF; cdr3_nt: TGTGCCAGCACCTGGGACAGGAACACTGAAGCTTTCTTT
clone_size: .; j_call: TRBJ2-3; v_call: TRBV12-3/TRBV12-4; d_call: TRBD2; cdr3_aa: CASSLVSSGLGATQYF; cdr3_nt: TGTGCCAGCAGTTTAGTGTCGTCAGGACTAGGGGCTACGCAGTATTTT
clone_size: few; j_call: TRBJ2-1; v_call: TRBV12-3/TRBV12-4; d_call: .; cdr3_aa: CASSPGLPFDEQFF; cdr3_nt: TGTGCCAGCAGTCCTGGACTACCTTTTGATGAGCAGTTCTTC
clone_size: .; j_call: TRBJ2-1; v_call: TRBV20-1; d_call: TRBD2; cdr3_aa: CSARMANGRANEQFF; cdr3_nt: TGCAGTGCTAGAATGGCTAACGGGAGGGCCAATGAGCAGTTCTTC
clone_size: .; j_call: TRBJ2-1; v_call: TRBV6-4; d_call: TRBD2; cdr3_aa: CANSVLAGERNEQFF; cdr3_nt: TGTGCCAACAGTGTACTAGCGGGTGAAAGGAATGAGCAGTTCTTC
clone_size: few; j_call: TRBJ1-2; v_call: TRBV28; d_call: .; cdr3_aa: CASSDLGYTF; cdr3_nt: TGTGCCAGCAGTGATTTGGGCTACACCTTC
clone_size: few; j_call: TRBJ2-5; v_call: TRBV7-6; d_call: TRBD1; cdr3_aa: CASRRTGGALETQYF; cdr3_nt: TGTGCCAGCAGGCGGACAGGGGGCGCGTTGGAGACCCAGTACTTC
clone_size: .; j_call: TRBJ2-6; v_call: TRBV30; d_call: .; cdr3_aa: CAWRRGRLKSGANVLTF; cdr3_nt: TGTGCCTGGAGACGGGGTCGGCTGAAGTCTGGGGCCAACGTCCTGACTTTC
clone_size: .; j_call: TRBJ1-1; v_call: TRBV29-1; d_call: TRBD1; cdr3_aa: CTITGEGSTEAFF; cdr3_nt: TGCACCATAACAGGGGAGGGAAGCACTGAAGCTTTCTTT
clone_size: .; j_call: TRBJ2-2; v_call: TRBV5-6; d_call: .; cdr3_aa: CASSLAGEWNTGELFF; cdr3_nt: TGTGCCAGCAGCTTGGCGGGGGAATGGAACACCGGGGAGCTGTTTTTT